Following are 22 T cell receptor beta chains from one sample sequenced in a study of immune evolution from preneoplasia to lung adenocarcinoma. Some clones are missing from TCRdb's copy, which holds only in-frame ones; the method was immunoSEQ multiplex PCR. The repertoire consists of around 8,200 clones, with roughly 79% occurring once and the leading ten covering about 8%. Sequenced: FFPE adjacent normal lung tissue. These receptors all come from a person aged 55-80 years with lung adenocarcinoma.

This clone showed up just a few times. CDR3 sequence reads: CAWSRVAGELFF. For the CDR3, the DNA is TGTGCCTGGAGTAGGGTTGCCGGGGAGCTGTTTTTT. The rearrangement links TRBV30 to TRBJ2-2; D unresolved. V was pared by 2 bases and J by 6 bases, with 7 bases between. The CDR3 covers 12 residues. Germline CDR1 reads GTSNPN; CDR2 reads SVGIG (reference sequence).

The CDR3 DNA reads TGCGCCAGCAGTGAGGGGCAGGGGTCCTATAATTCACCCCTCCACTTT. It translates to CASSEGQGSYNSPLHF. The gene calls are TRBV10-2 and TRBJ1-6; maybe TRBD1 (6 bases). V lost 2 bases to trimming and J lost 1 base, with 9 bases between them. The CDR3 has 16 amino acids. Germline V gene data show CDR1 as WSHSY and CDR2 as SAAADI.

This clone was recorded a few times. The CDR3 loop reads CASIRTLRGNTIYF. CDR3 nucleotide sequence: TGTGCCAGCATTAGGACATTGCGAGGTAACACCATATATTTT. The gene calls are TRBV6-6 and TRBJ1-3, with TRBD1 as a possible D gene (5 bases). This CDR3 contains 14 residues. Germline loops: CDR1 MNHNY, CDR2 SVGAGI (reference sequence). Trimming took off 7 bases at V and 7 bases at J, with 17 bases between the two ends.

CDR3 in DNA: TGTGCCAGCAGCCCCCTGGGTACCTCTGGGGCCAACGTCCTGACTTTC. Amino acids: CASSPLGTSGANVLTF. This chain joins TRBV7-3 and TRBJ2-6; the D is unclear. The CDR3 has 16 residues. V was trimmed by 5 bases and J by 0 bases, leaving 11 bases between them. CDR1 and CDR2 (germline): SGHTA, FQGTGA.

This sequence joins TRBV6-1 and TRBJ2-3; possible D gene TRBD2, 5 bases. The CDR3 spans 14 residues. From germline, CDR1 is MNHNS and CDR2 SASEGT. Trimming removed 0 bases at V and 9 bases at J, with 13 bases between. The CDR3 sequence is CASSEAGTRNTQYF. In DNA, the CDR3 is TGTGCCAGCAGTGAAGCAGGTACTAGAAACACGCAGTATTTT.

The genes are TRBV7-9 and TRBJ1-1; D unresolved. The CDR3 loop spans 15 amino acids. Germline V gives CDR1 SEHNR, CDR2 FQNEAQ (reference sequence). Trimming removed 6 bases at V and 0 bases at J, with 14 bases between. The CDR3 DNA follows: TGTGCCAGCAGACCACTCAGCAACATGAACACTGAAGCTTTCTTT. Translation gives CASRPLSNMNTEAFF.

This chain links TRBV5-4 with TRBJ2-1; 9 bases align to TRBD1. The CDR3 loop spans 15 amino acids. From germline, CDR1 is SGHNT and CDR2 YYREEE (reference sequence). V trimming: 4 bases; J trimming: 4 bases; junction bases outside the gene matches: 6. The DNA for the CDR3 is TGTGCCAGCAGCCCGCTCGGACAGGGGTACAATGAGCAGTTCTTC. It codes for CASSPLGQGYNEQFF.

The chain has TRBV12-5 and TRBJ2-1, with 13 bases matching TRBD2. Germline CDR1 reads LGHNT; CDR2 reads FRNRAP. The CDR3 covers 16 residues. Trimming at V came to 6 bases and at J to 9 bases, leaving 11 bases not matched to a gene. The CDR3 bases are TGTGCTAGTGGCCCCGGGACTAGCGGGATTCGTGTTGAGCAGTTCTTC. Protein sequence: CASGPGTSGIRVEQFF.

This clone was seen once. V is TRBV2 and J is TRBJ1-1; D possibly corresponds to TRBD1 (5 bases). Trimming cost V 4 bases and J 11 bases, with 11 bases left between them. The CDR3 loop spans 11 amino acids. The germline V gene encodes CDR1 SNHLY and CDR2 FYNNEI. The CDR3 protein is CASSVGGEAFF. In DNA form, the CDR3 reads TGTGCCAGCAGTGTTGGGGGGGAGGCTTTCTTT.

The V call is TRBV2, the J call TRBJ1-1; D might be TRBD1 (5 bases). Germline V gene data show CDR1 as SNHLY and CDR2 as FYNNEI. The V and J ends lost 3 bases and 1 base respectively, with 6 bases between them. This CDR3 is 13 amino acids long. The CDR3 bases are TGTGCCAGCAGTGAGGGGGGGAACACTGAAGCTTTCTTT. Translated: CASSEGGNTEAFF.

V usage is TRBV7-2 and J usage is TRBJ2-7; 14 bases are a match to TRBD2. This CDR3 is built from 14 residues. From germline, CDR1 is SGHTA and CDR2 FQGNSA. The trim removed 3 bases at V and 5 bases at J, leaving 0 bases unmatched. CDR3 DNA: TGTGCCAGCAGCTTGGGACTAGCGGGGGACGAGCAGTACTTC. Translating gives CASSLGLAGDEQYF. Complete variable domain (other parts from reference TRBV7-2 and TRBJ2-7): GAGVSQSPSNKVTEKGKDVELRCDPISGHTALYWYRQSLGQGLEFLIYFQGNSAPDKSGLPSDRFSAERTGGSVSTLTIQRTQQEDSAVYLCASSLGLAGDEQYFGPGTRLTVT.

The CDR3 bases are TGTGCCAGCAGCTTCTGGACAGGGTACACTGAAGCTTTCTTT. This encodes CASSFWTGYTEAFF. The rearrangement links TRBV7-2 to TRBJ1-1, with 8 bases aligning to TRBD1. This CDR3 region has 14 residues. Trimming at V came to 3 bases and at J to 3 bases, leaving 3 bases not matched to a gene. Germline V lookup: CDR1 SGHTA, CDR2 FQGNSA.

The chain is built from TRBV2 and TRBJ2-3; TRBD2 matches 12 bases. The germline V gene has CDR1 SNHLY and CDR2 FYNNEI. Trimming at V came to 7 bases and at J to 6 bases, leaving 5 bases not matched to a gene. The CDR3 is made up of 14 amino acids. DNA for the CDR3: TGTGCCAGCACGACTAGCGGGAGTGGGGATACGCAGTATTTT. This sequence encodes CASTTSGSGDTQYF.

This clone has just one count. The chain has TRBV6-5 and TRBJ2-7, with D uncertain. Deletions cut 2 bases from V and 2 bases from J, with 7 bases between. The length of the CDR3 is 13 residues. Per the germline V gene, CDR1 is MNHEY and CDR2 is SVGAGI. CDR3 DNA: TGTGCCAGCAGTTACACCCGGACCTACGAGCAGTACTTC. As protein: CASSYTRTYEQYF.

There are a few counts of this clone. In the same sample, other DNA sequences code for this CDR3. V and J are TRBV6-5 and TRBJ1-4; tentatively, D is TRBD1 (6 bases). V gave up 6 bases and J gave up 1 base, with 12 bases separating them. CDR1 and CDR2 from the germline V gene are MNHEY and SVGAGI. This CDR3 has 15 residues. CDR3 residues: CASSYTTGTNEKLFF. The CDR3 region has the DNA TGTGCCAGCAGCTATACGACAGGAACTAATGAAAAACTGTTTTTT.

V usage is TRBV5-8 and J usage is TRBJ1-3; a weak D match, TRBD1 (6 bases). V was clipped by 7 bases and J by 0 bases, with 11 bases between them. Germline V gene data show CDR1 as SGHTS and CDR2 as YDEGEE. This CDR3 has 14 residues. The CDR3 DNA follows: TGTGCCAGCGACAGGAGCTTCTCTGGAAACACCATATATTTT. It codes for CASDRSFSGNTIYF.

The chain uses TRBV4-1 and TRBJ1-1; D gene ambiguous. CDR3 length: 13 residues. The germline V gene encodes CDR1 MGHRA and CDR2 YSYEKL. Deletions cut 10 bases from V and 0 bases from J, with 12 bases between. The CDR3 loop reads CAMGRHLNTEAFF. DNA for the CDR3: TGCGCCATGGGGAGACACTTGAACACTGAAGCTTTCTTT.

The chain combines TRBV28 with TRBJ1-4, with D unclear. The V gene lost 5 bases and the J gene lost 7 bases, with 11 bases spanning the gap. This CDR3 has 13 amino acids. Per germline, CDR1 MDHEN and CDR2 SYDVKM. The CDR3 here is CASSPTNIEKLFF. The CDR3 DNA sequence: TGTGCCAGCAGTCCCACGAACATTGAAAAACTGTTTTTT. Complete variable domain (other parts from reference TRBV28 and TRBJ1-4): DVKVTQSSRYLVKRTGEKVFLECVQDMDHENMFWYRQDPGLGLRLIYFSYDVKMKEKGDIPEGYSVSREKKERFSLILESASTNQTSMYLCASSPTNIEKLFFGSGTQLSVL.

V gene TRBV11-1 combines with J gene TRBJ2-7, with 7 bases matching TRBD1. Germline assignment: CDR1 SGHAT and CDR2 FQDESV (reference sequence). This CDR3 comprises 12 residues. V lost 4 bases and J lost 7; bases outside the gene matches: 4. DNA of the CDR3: TGTGCCAGCAGCTCGGGACAGTCGGAGCAGTACTTC. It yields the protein CASSSGQSEQYF. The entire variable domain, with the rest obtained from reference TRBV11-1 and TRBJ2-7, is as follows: EAEVAQSPRYKITEKSQAVAFWCDPISGHATLYWYRQILGQGPELLVQFQDESVVDDSQLPKDRFSAERLKGVDSTLKIQPAELGDSAMYLCASSSGQSEQYFGPGTRLTVT.

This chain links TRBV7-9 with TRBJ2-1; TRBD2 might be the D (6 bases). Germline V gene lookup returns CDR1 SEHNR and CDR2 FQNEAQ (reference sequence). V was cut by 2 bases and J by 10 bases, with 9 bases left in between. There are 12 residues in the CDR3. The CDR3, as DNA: TGTGCCAGCAGCTTAACGGCGGGGGAGCAGTTCTTC. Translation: CASSLTAGEQFF.

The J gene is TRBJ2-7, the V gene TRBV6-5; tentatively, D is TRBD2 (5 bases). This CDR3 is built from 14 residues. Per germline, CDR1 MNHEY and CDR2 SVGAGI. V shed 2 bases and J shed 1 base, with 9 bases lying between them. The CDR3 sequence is CASSYGGPSYEQYF. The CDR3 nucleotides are TGTGCCAGCAGTTACGGAGGACCTTCCTACGAGCAGTACTTC.

CDR3 sequence reads: CASSLTTQETQYF. CDR3 bases: TGTGCCAGCAGCCTTACCACCCAAGAGACCCAGTACTTC. The genes are TRBV6-5 and TRBJ2-5; D not resolved. The length of the CDR3 is 13 residues. Trimming pared 6 bases from V and 1 base from J, leaving 9 bases between. Germline CDR1 MNHEY, CDR2 SVGAGI.